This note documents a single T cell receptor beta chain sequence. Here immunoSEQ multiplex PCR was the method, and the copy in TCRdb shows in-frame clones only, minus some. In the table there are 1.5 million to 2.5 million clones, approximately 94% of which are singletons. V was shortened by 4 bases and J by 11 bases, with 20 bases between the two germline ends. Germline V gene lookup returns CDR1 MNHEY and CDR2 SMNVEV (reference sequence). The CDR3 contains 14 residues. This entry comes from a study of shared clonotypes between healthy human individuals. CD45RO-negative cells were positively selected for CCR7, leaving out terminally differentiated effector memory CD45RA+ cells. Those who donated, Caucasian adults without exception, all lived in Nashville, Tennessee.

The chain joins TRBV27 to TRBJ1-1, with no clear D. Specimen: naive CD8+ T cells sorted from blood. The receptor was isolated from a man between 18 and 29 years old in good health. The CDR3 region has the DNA TGTGCCAGCAGTTACGGCGGGGAGGGTAGGGAGGCTTTCTTT. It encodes CASSYGGEGREAFF.